This T cell receptor (beta chain) originates from a study of T cell responses to AZD1222 COVID-19 vaccine. Only a few counts were recorded for this clone. V shed 0 bases and J shed 2 bases, with 7 bases lying between them. In germline, CDR1 is SEHNR, CDR2 FQNEAQ (reference sequence). CDR3 length: 14 amino acids. TCRdb's copy holds only in-frame clones and misses some; the assay was immunoSEQ multiplex PCR. The data hold approximately 77,000 clones, with 80% to 95% observed a single time. The V call is TRBV7-9, the J call TRBJ2-5; no reliable D call. This TCR was recovered from an adult who received the AZD1222 COVID-19 vaccine. Material: peripheral blood, obtained 28 days after the second AZD1222 dose. CDR3 nucleotides: TGTGCCAGCAGCTTAGCGGGCCGACAAGAGACCCAGTACTTC. Its protein is CASSLAGRQETQYF. Supplemented by reference TRBV7-9 and TRBJ2-5, the full variable domain reads DTGVSQNPRHKITKRGQNVTFRCDPISEHNRLYWYRQTLGQGPEFLTYFQNEAQLEKSRLLSDRFSAERPKGSFSTLEIQRTEQGDSAMYLCASSLAGRQETQYFGPGTRLLVL.